This entry concerns a single T cell receptor beta chain. The clone's antigen remains unknown. No base qualities exist here, and no much larger clone lies one base off it. The data were taken from a study of a mutant IDH1 vaccine in newly diagnosed glioma (dated by TCRdb to the early 2020s). Study-wide context: Eight vaccinations were administered to patients in weeks 1, 3, 5, 7, 11, 15, 19 and 23, corresponding to visits V03 through V10. Of the roughly 32 patients who were treated, about 62% were male and approximately 38% were female, and the mean age was around 41 years. Peripheral blood samples were drawn at six visits, namely V03 (baseline), V05, V07, V10, V12 and V13. Prior to enrollment, standard therapy consisting of radiotherapy alone, temozolomide alone, or radiochemotherapy with temozolomide had been administered to patients, with the combination being received by most patients. In the chemotherapy-containing groups, vaccination started alongside temozolomide cycles, whereas in patients who had radiotherapy alone it started 4-6 weeks after radiotherapy. For exploratory analyses, 25 to 30 treated patients had longitudinal TCRB deep sequencing done wherever samples were available.

Beyond this particular receptor, the publication reports: Immune responses induced by the vaccine were seen in around 93% of patients across multiple MHC alleles. It was noted by the authors that analyses of patient blood samples could not be reproduced owing to sample limitations. Pseudoprogression appeared unrelated to alterations in the top peripheral T cell clonotypes detected by TCRB sequencing. Selection of PBMC samples for TCRB deep sequencing was based on availability.

The sample's time point label, in plain terms: week 5, during vaccination. Each vaccine dose was 300 ug of a 20-mer mutant IDH1 peptide in Montanide, given subcutaneously with topical imiquimod. All donors had newly diagnosed IDH1-mutant astrocytomas of WHO grade 3 or 4 that showed loss of nuclear ATRX. The samples were drawn from NOA16, a multicentre, single-arm, open-label phase I trial in Germany that tested a mutant IDH1 peptide vaccine in humans for the first time. Genomic DNA for TCRB sequencing was extracted from EDTA blood using the DNeasy Blood and Tissue Kit. The receptor library was made with the immunoSEQ multiplex PCR assay. Rearranged TCR beta chain sequences were amplified with the hsTCRB Kit following the manufacturer's protocol. An Illumina MiSeq was used to sequence the TCRB libraries. The study's own analysis went as follows. The proprietary platform of the kit vendor was used for demultiplexing, trimming and gene mapping. TCRdb limited this immuneACCESS table to in-frame rearrangements with V and J called. A share of clones is missing; checked studies link under half to unresolved V genes, and the rest is unexplained. From that table come the V and J calls and clone size; the DNA was used to work out D and trimming. The sample table shows about 28,000 clones, and around 87% are seen once. The ten largest clones add up to over 2.5% of the sample.

Looking up the germline V gene (reference sequence) yields CDR1 LNHDA and CDR2 SQIVND. Trimming leaves V shorter by 5 bases and J shorter by 5 bases, with the junction holding 14 bases beyond the gene matches. Including the terminal cysteine and phenylalanine, the CDR3 comprises 16 residues. The sequence is cut down to CDR3 DNA, 48 bases in frame from base 1. This chain joins TRBV19 to TRBJ2-7; 8 bases in the junction line up with TRBD1. The source was peripheral blood mononuclear cells (PBMCs), collected from a glioma patient whose treatment included an IDH1 peptide vaccine. This TCR derives from a woman aged 40-49 years with glioma. Some clones in this sample may be carry-over from other donors' samples. The CDR3 protein is CASSPPPGQGGHEQYF. The DNA sequence reads TGTGCCAGTAGTCCCCCCCCCGGACAGGGAGGCCACGAGCAGTACTTC.